The 15 T cell receptor beta chains in this list originate from one sample, sequenced in a study of neurological immune-mediated disorders. TCRdb fed the 5' RACE reads into MiXCR, producing one record per CDR3 protein. This sample has about 70,000 distinct CDR3 sequences, with around 5% found just once. The specimen sequenced was PBMCs. All receptors derive from a human donor with multiple sclerosis. The donor label of this sample is uncertain.

In its sample, this clonotype was seen many times. This sequence joins TRBV6-5 and TRBJ2-3, with 11 nucleotides matching TRBD2. From germline, CDR1 is MNHEY and CDR2 SVGAGI. This CDR3 is 16 amino acids long. J was trimmed by 2 bases and V by 4 bases; bases with no gene match: 5. The CDR3 here is CASSSQLAGVTDTQYF. CDR3 coding DNA: TGTGCCAGCAGTTCACAACTAGCGGGGGTCACAGATACGCAGTATTTT.

This clonotype came up many times. The chain combines TRBV4-1 with TRBJ2-5, with 7 bases that match TRBD2. Germline CDR1 reads MGHRA; CDR2 reads YSYEKL. This CDR3 spans 17 amino acids. With V trimmed by 3 bases and J by 0 bases, 10 bases remained unmatched. For the CDR3, the DNA is TGCGCCAGCAGCCACCCCAGGGTCGGGAGGAACCAAGAGACCCAGTACTTC. Encoded protein: CASSHPRVGRNQETQYF.

This sequence joins TRBV20-1 and TRBJ2-1; no definite D call. The CDR3 length is 16 residues. Germline V gives CDR1 DFQATT, CDR2 SNEGSKA (reference sequence). V shed 6 bases and J shed 4 bases, with 22 bases lying between them. The CDR3 nucleotides read TGCAGTGCGCCCACTCGCGACGGCCCCCGGTACAATGAGCAGTTCTTC. Translated: CSAPTRDGPRYNEQFF.

This clonotype was recorded many times. The rearrangement joins TRBV12-5 to TRBJ2-7, with 8 bases matching TRBD1. The V segment lost 6 bases and the J segment 12 bases; nucleotides outside the gene matches: 7. The CDR3 length is 11 residues. Per the germline V gene, CDR1 is LGHNT and CDR2 is FRNRAP. The CDR3 sequence is CASGFQGALYF. The CDR3 DNA reads as TGTGCTAGTGGCTTCCAGGGGGCCCTGTACTTC.

The V call is TRBV3-1, the J call TRBJ2-4, with D perhaps matching TRBD1 (7 bases). The germline V gene encodes CDR1 LGHDT and CDR2 YNNKEL (reference sequence). V lost 5 bases and J 6 bases, leaving 17 bases between the germline ends. The CDR3 covers 15 residues. CDR3 sequence reads: CASSSQEGAGNIQYF. In DNA form, the CDR3 reads TGTGCCAGCAGCTCCCAGGAGGGGGCCGGAAACATTCAGTACTTC.

This clonotype showed up many times. V gene TRBV12-3 or TRBV12-4 combines with J gene TRBJ2-1; the match to TRBD2 covers 8 bases. The trim removed 9 bases at V and 2 bases at J, leaving 6 bases unmatched. This CDR3 has 14 residues. This CDR3 is CASSPGGTYNEQFF. The DNA for the CDR3 is TGTGCCAGTTCCCCGGGAGGGACCTACAATGAGCAGTTCTTC.

This clonotype was seen repeatedly, ten times or more. This chain connects TRBV7-2 to TRBJ2-1; 7 bases match TRBD2. The trim removed 5 bases at V and 7 bases at J, leaving 8 bases unmatched. This CDR3 is built from 14 residues. Germline CDR1 SGHTA, CDR2 FQGNSA. CDR3 sequence reads: CASSPSWGGNEQFF. The CDR3 DNA reads TGTGCCAGCAGCCCCAGCTGGGGGGGTAATGAGCAGTTCTTC.

This clonotype was seen repeatedly, ten times or more. This chain joins TRBV6-5 and TRBJ1-3; the D is unclear. The CDR3 spans 15 residues. In germline, CDR1 is MNHEY, CDR2 SVGAGI. With 8 bases removed from V and 0 bases from J, the gap between germline ends came to 14 bases. DNA for the CDR3: TGTGCCAGCCGTCAGGATTTCCTCTCTGGAAACACCATATATTTT. It translates to CASRQDFLSGNTIYF.

This clonotype was found many times. The chain combines TRBV10-3 with TRBJ2-7; 12 nucleotides match TRBD2. Trimming removed 2 bases from V and 2 bases from J; junction bases left unmatched: 4. Germline V gene data show CDR1 as ENHRY and CDR2 as SYGVKD. CDR3 length equals 16 residues. In nucleotides, the CDR3 is TGTGCCATCAGTGAGAGACTAGCGGGGGAAACCTACGAGCAGTACTTC. Residues: CAISERLAGETYEQYF.

This clonotype was detected many times. The genes are TRBV20-1 and TRBJ1-5; 11 nucleotides align to TRBD1. The CDR3 has 15 residues. Germline V gene sequence: CDR1 DFQATT, CDR2 SNEGSKA (reference sequence). The trim removed 5 bases at V and 2 bases at J, leaving 5 bases unmatched. The CDR3 here is CSAGQGASGNQPQHF. For the CDR3, the DNA is TGCAGTGCTGGACAGGGGGCATCAGGCAATCAGCCCCAGCATTTT.

This clonotype was seen ten or more times. The chain recombines TRBV5-1 with TRBJ2-5; TRBD2 matches at 11 bases. The germline gives CDR1 SGHRS, CDR2 YFSETQ. Trimming cost V 1 base and J 1 base; bases outside gene matches: 6. The CDR3 extends over 17 amino acids. For the CDR3, the DNA is TGCGCCAGCAGCTTGTTAGCACTAGCGGGGGTCCAAGAGACCCAGTACTTC. Amino acids: CASSLLALAGVQETQYF.

At least ten counts were recorded for this clonotype. The chain couples TRBV6-6 to TRBJ1-2; D is perhaps TRBD1 (6 bases). CDR1 is MNHNY and CDR2 is SVGAGI in the germline V gene (reference sequence). The V and J ends lost 6 bases and 2 bases respectively, with 16 bases between them. This CDR3 spans 15 amino acids. In DNA, the CDR3 is TGTGCCAGCAGGATACAGGGCTTGTCGAACTATGGCTACACCTTC. Translating gives CASRIQGLSNYGYTF.

This clonotype was observed many times. The V gene is TRBV5-1, the J gene TRBJ1-1; D is possibly TRBD1 (5 bases). The germline gives CDR1 SGHRS, CDR2 YFSETQ. V shed 3 bases and J shed 4 bases, with 19 bases lying between them. This CDR3 contains 16 residues. This CDR3 is CASSYSSGGVGTEAFF. CDR3 nucleotides: TGCGCCAGCAGCTACTCGAGTGGGGGGGTAGGCACTGAAGCTTTCTTT.

This clonotype was seen at least ten times. V is TRBV5-1 and J is TRBJ1-1, with 11 bases fitting TRBD1. The ends lost 5 bases at V and 8 bases at J; junction bases unmatched: 11. Germline lookup yields CDR1 SGHRS and CDR2 YFSETQ. This CDR3 comprises 15 residues. The CDR3 DNA follows: TGCGCCAGCAGTCGGACAGGGGGCCGGTGGTCCGAAGCTTTCTTT. It encodes CASSRTGGRWSEAFF. Full variable domain (missing parts from reference TRBV5-1 and TRBJ1-1): KAGVTQTPRYLIKTRGQQVTLSCSPISGHRSVSWYQQTPGQGLQFLFEYFSETQRNKGNFPGRFSGRQFSNSRSEMNVSTLELGDSALYLCASSRTGGRWSEAFFGQGTRLTVV.

This clonotype was recorded at least ten times. The chain combines TRBV7-6 with TRBJ2-4; 8 bases agree with TRBD1. CDR3 length equals 14 residues. V gave up 5 bases and J gave up 4 bases; unmatched junction bases: 4. In germline, CDR1 is SGHVS, CDR2 FNYEAQ. The CDR3 nucleotides are TGTGCCAGCAGCCCAGGACAGGGAAAAAACATTCAGTACTTC. Encoded protein: CASSPGQGKNIQYF. Using reference TRBV7-6 and TRBJ2-4 for the parts outside the CDR3, the full variable domain is GAGVSQSPRYKVTKRGQDVALRCDPISGHVSLYWYRQALGQGPEFLTYFNYEAQQDKSGLPNDRFSAERPEGSISTLTIQRTEQRDSAMYRCASSPGQGKNIQYFGAGTRLSVL.